These 19 T cell receptor beta chains share one sample of origin, sequenced in a study of HIV-infected patients and healthy controls. No cell fractionation was done, so the repertoire covers all unsorted peripheral blood T cells. cDNA was made from 500 ng RNA using alpha and beta constant primers. Each of the alpha and beta chains got its own library through chain-specific third strand synthesis with indices. TCRdb re-called the 5' RACE reads through MiXCR, storing one row per CDR3 protein. The sample consists of some 10,000 distinct CDR3 sequences, just over 8% of them appearing once. The sequenced sample consisted of blood. All receptors come from an adult in good health.

This clonotype came up many times. The V gene is TRBV19, the J gene TRBJ2-1; D is possibly TRBD2 (6 bases). Germline CDR1 reads LNHDA; CDR2 reads SQIVND (reference sequence). The V gene lost 1 base and the J gene lost 6 bases, with 10 bases spanning the gap. The CDR3 is made up of 14 amino acids. CDR3 protein: CASSIVLASNEQFF. Here the CDR3 DNA reads TGTGCCAGTAGTATAGTGCTAGCGAGCAATGAGCAGTTCTTC.

This clonotype was seen at least ten times. The chain couples TRBV4-2 to TRBJ2-7; D may be TRBD2 (6 bases). Germline-derived CDR1 and CDR2 are LGHNA and YNFKEQ. This CDR3 region has 14 residues. With 0 bases removed from V and 4 bases from J, the gap between germline ends came to 10 bases. The CDR3 is CASSQEVLAYEQYF. The CDR3 DNA reads as TGTGCCAGCAGCCAAGAGGTACTAGCATACGAGCAGTACTTC.

The rearrangement links TRBV5-4 to TRBJ2-1, with D unclear. The CDR3 is 11 residues long. V was trimmed by 4 bases and J by 4 bases, leaving 3 bases between them. CDR1 is SGHNT, CDR2 YYREEE, per germline (reference sequence). The CDR3 coding sequence is TGTGCCAGCAGCGCATACAATGAGCAGTTCTTC. Translated: CASSAYNEQFF.

This clonotype was counted a few times. The V gene is TRBV20-1, the J gene TRBJ2-3; D remains unclear. Germline lookup yields CDR1 DFQATT and CDR2 SNEGSKA (reference sequence). V was trimmed by 1 base and J by 4 bases, leaving 9 bases between them. The CDR3 has 13 amino acids. DNA of the CDR3: TGCAGTGCTAGAGTACTGGGCCCAGATACGCAGTATTTT. Translation: CSARVLGPDTQYF.

This clonotype is judged medium-sized. The rearrangement uses TRBV13 and TRBJ2-3; TRBD2 matches 13 bases. V shed 4 bases, J shed 2 bases, and the junction held 9 bases outside the gene matches. CDR1 is PRHDT and CDR2 is FYEKMQ in the germline V gene (reference sequence). The CDR3 has 18 amino acids. The CDR3 reads CASSSNGLAGEITDTQYF. As DNA, the CDR3 is TGTGCCAGCAGCTCAAACGGACTAGCGGGGGAAATCACAGATACGCAGTATTTT.

This clonotype has ten or more counts. The V gene is TRBV12-3 or TRBV12-4, the J gene TRBJ2-5; weak D call: TRBD1 (6 bases). The CDR3 covers 14 residues. Trimming pared 7 bases from V and 5 bases from J, leaving 17 bases between. DNA of the CDR3: TGTGCCAGCACCAGGACAGTCGGAAAGGAGACCCAGTACTTC. This codes for CASTRTVGKETQYF.

At least ten counts were recorded for this clonotype. This chain uses TRBV6-5 with TRBJ1-2; D gene unclear. Looked up from germline, CDR1 is MNHEY and CDR2 is SVGAGI. Trimming left V 2 bases short and J 4 bases short, with 14 bases between. The CDR3 runs to 15 residues. The CDR3 protein is CASSYLRRPLYGYTF. CDR3 DNA sequence: TGTGCCAGCAGTTACCTGCGACGTCCCCTCTATGGCTACACCTTC.

This clonotype showed up many times. The V and J genes are TRBV28 and TRBJ1-1, with a possible D match to TRBD1 (6 bases). Trimming took off 1 base at V and 6 bases at J, with 21 bases between the two ends. The CDR3 contains 17 residues. The germline gives CDR1 MDHEN, CDR2 SYDVKM. CDR3 sequence reads: CASSLFRGGPGLPEAFF. CDR3 DNA: TGTGCCAGCAGTTTATTTCGAGGGGGGCCTGGTTTACCTGAAGCTTTCTTT.

This clonotype is classed as medium-sized. The J gene is TRBJ2-3, the V gene TRBV20-1, with 8 bases matching TRBD2. V lost 0 bases to trimming and J lost 5 bases; unmatched junction nucleotides: 13. Germline CDR1 and CDR2: DFQATT and SNEGSKA (reference sequence). This CDR3 spans 17 amino acids. The CDR3 DNA follows: TGCAGTGCTAGAGAACCCGGGACTAGTAGGGGGAAAGATACGCAGTATTTT. This gives the protein CSAREPGTSRGKDTQYF.

Ten or more counts support this clonotype. This sequence joins TRBV19 and TRBJ2-2; TRBD1 agrees at 7 bases. V trimming: 2 bases; J trimming: 3 bases; junction bases outside the gene matches: 0. The CDR3 consists of 14 residues. Germline CDR1 is LNHDA and CDR2 is SQIVND (reference sequence). CDR3: CASSITGDTGELFF. The CDR3 region has the DNA TGTGCCAGTAGTATAACAGGGGACACCGGGGAGCTGTTTTTT.

This clonotype is judged medium-sized. The CDR3 DNA is TGTGCCAGCGGTGGAGGGGTTGTTGGCACCGGGGAGCTGTTTTTT. It encodes CASGGGVVGTGELFF. J is TRBJ2-2 and V is TRBV6-5; maybe TRBD2 (6 bases). Germline V gives CDR1 MNHEY, CDR2 SVGAGI. The germline V and J ends were trimmed by 8 bases and 4 bases, with 17 bases remaining between them. The CDR3 is 15 amino acids.

By sample fraction, this clonotype is medium-sized. This chain joins TRBV7-2 and TRBJ2-1; D is unclear. V gave up 2 bases and J gave up 0 bases, with 11 bases separating them. The CDR3 length is 16 residues. Germline CDR1 SGHTA, CDR2 FQGNSA. The CDR3 loop is CASSLFGLSSYNEQFF. The CDR3 DNA reads as TGTGCCAGCAGCTTATTCGGCCTAAGCTCCTACAATGAGCAGTTCTTC. Full variable domain (remainder filled in from reference TRBV7-2 and TRBJ2-1): GAGVSQSPSNKVTEKGKDVELRCDPISGHTALYWYRQSLGQGLEFLIYFQGNSAPDKSGLPSDRFSAERTGGSVSTLTIQRTQQEDSAVYLCASSLFGLSSYNEQFFGPGTRLTVL.

This clonotype is medium-sized in the sample. The chain employs TRBV6-6 and TRBJ1-2, with TRBD1 as a possible D gene (6 bases). The V gene lost 6 bases and the J gene lost 3 bases, with 14 bases spanning the gap. This CDR3 comprises 14 residues. Germline lookup yields CDR1 MNHNY and CDR2 SVGAGI (reference sequence). In DNA form, the CDR3 reads TGTGCCAGCAGAGACGGACAGACCCACTATGGCTACACCTTC. Translated: CASRDGQTHYGYTF.

The chain is built from TRBV5-1 and TRBJ1-2; TRBD1 matches at 10 bases. Germline trimming cut 3 bases from V and 4 bases from J; bases unmatched to any gene: 3. This CDR3 spans 14 amino acids. Germline CDR1 reads SGHRS; CDR2 reads YFSETQ. This chain's CDR3 is CASSWGQGSYGYTF. The DNA for the CDR3 is TGCGCCAGCAGCTGGGGACAGGGGAGCTATGGCTACACCTTC.

This clonotype was recorded many times. The chain joins TRBV28 to TRBJ2-1; 14 bases fit TRBD2. This CDR3 region has 20 residues. Trimming took 3 bases from V and 1 from J; bases not matched to a gene: 11. The germline V gene has CDR1 MDHEN and CDR2 SYDVKM. The CDR3 region is CASSFSPGTSGRRSYNEQFF. The CDR3 DNA reads TGTGCCAGCAGTTTTTCCCCCGGGACTAGCGGGAGAAGATCCTACAATGAGCAGTTCTTC.

This clonotype is termed medium-sized. The chain carries TRBV7-2 and TRBJ2-3, with D unclear. Trimming removed 6 bases at V and 0 bases at J, with 10 bases between. The CDR3 loop spans 14 amino acids. Germline-derived CDR1 and CDR2 are SGHTA and FQGNSA. The CDR3, as DNA: TGTGCCAGCAGAGAAGGTGGGAGCACAGATACGCAGTATTTT. This gives the protein CASREGGSTDTQYF. The entire variable domain, with the rest obtained from reference TRBV7-2 and TRBJ2-3, is as follows: GAGVSQSPSNKVTEKGKDVELRCDPISGHTALYWYRQSLGQGLEFLIYFQGNSAPDKSGLPSDRFSAERTGGSVSTLTIQRTQQEDSAVYLCASREGGSTDTQYFGPGTRLTVL.

Sample share makes this clonotype medium-sized. The chain couples TRBV20-1 to TRBJ1-5, with D possibly TRBD1 on 5 matching bases. Per the germline V gene, CDR1 is DFQATT and CDR2 is SNEGSKA (reference sequence). The CDR3 spans 19 residues. V was trimmed by 1 base and J by 0 bases, leaving 22 bases between them. CDR3 region: CSARVLARGDPYSNQPQHF. CDR3 DNA: TGCAGTGCTAGAGTATTAGCTAGGGGTGATCCATATAGCAATCAGCCCCAGCATTTT.

This clonotype has ten or more counts. The J gene is TRBJ2-3, the V gene TRBV7-3; tentatively, D is TRBD1 or TRBD2 (6 bases each). Between the trimmed V and J ends, which lost 5 bases and 9 bases, there was a span of 15 bases. CDR3 length: 13 amino acids. Per the germline V gene, CDR1 is SGHTA and CDR2 is FQGTGA. The CDR3 loop is CASSPGASETQYF. CDR3 nucleotides: TGTGCCAGCAGCCCGGGGGCGAGCGAGACGCAGTATTTT.

The V and J genes are TRBV7-9 and TRBJ2-1; D is possibly TRBD1 (7 bases). CDR1 and CDR2 (germline): SEHNR, FQNEAQ (reference sequence). With 4 bases removed from V and 9 bases from J, the gap between germline ends came to 13 bases. The CDR3 has 13 residues. CDR3 loop: CASSSYRGGEQFF. CDR3 sequence (DNA): TGTGCCAGCAGCTCCTACAGGGGAGGTGAGCAGTTCTTC.